The rows below give T cell receptor beta chains drawn from one sample of a study of PD-1 blockade in classical Hodgkin lymphoma. The protocol was immunoSEQ multiplex PCR, while the TCRdb copy is restricted to in-frame clones and leaves out a portion. The sample comprises some 90,000 clones, nearly 95% of which are singletons, and under 3% rests with the top ten. The starting material was peripheral blood mononuclear cells (PBMCs), obtained before the second cycle of nivolumab. The receptors come from a human donor with classical Hodgkin lymphoma. Each CDR3 is given with its conserved first and last residue. Fields, in order: clone size, D gene, J gene, CDR3 length, V gene, CDR3 DNA, CDR3 protein. A D gene is named only where the DNA matches it firmly. The size of a clone is reported for some rows only, either as once, few or many, or as a class for expanded clones.

>once|.|TRBJ2-4|17|TRBV25-1
TGTGCCAGCAGTGAGCGGGGACATCAGATAGCCAAAAACATTCAGTACTTC
CASSERGHQIAKNIQYF
>.|.|TRBJ2-5|14|TRBV6-5
TGTGCCAGCAGTGCCAGAAGGACCCAAGAGACCCAGTACTTC
CASSARRTQETQYF
>once|.|TRBJ2-1|16|TRBV9
TGTGCCAGCAGCGTCGGTTTAGGGGAACCCCACAATGAGCAGTTCTTC
CASSVGLGEPHNEQFF
>.|.|TRBJ2-7|11|TRBV6-1
TGTGCCAGCAGTCGGGGTGGCGAGCAGTACTTC
CASSRGGEQYF
>few|.|TRBJ2-1|16|TRBV13
TGTGCCAGCAGCGTAACGACCGCTAGCCCGTACAATGAGCAGTTCTTC
CASSVTTASPYNEQFF
>.|.|TRBJ2-7|16|TRBV7-6
TGTGCCAGCACCCCGTCGATTGGTCAGAGCTCCTACGAGCAGTACTTC
CASTPSIGQSSYEQYF
>.|TRBD1|TRBJ1-2|18|TRBV19
TGTGCCAGTAGCCATAGGGAAGGACAGGGGGCGATGAACTATGGCTACACCTTC
CASSHREGQGAMNYGYTF
>.|.|TRBJ2-7|17|TRBV30
TGTGCCTGGAGTGCACTGGGGGGGCGTGGAAGCTACTACGAGCAGTACTTC
CAWSALGGRGSYYEQYF
>.|TRBD1|TRBJ1-1|15|TRBV27
TGTGCCAGCAGTCCCCGGGACAGAAAAAACACTGAAGCTTTCTTT
CASSPRDRKNTEAFF
>.|TRBD1|TRBJ2-3|16|TRBV7-6
TGTGCCAGCAGCTTAGGGGACAGGGGGCGCGCAGATACGCAGTATTTT
CASSLGDRGRADTQYF
>.|TRBD1|TRBJ1-5|15|TRBV7-9
TGTGCCAGCAGCCAACAGGGGAACGGCAATCAGCCCCAGCATTTT
CASSQQGNGNQPQHF
>.|.|TRBJ1-2|15|TRBV2
TGTGCCAGCAGTGCCCCAGTCGCCCCCACCTATGGCTACACCTTC
CASSAPVAPTYGYTF
>.|TRBD1|TRBJ2-2|13|TRBV19
TGTGCCAGTGTTGGGACAGTCACCGGGGAGCTGTTTTTT
CASVGTVTGELFF
>.|.|TRBJ2-7|13|TRBV9
TGTGCCAGCAGCGTCCTGTCCGCCGGGGAGCAGTACTTC
CASSVLSAGEQYF
>.|TRBD2|TRBJ2-1|12|TRBV30
TGTGCCGCTAGCGGTACCTACAATGAGCAGTTCTTC
CAASGTYNEQFF
>once|.|TRBJ2-6|17|TRBV7-8
TGTGCCAGCAGCTTAGCGCTTAAACGCTCTGGGGCCAACGTCCTGACTTTC
CASSLALKRSGANVLTF
>.|TRBD1|TRBJ1-1|17|TRBV18
TGTGCCAGCTCACCAGCAGGGGGTATTGGGTTGTACACTGAGGCTTTCTTT
CASSPAGGIGLYTEAFF
>.|.|TRBJ2-1|14|TRBV5-1
TGCGCCAGCAGCTTGGGGGGCCACTACAATGAGCAGTTCTTC
CASSLGGHYNEQFF
>.|.|TRBJ2-7|16|TRBV28
TGTGCCAGCAGTTTATTCGATAGCAGGCGCTCCTACGAGCAGTACTTC
CASSLFDSRRSYEQYF
>.|TRBD2|TRBJ2-7|17|TRBV5-1
TGCGCCAGCAGCTCTGGACTAGCGGGAGGGATCACCTACGAGCAGTACTTC
CASSSGLAGGITYEQYF
>.|TRBD1|TRBJ1-6|15|TRBV4-2
TGTGCCAGCAGCCAAGAAAGAACAGGGGGGTCACCCCTCCACTTT
CASSQERTGGSPLHF
>.|TRBD2|TRBJ2-6|18|TRBV2
TGTGCCAGCAGGGGTGGACTAGTTGAAGCCTCTGGGGCCAACGTCCTGACTTTC
CASRGGLVEASGANVLTF
>.|.|TRBJ2-7|14|TRBV6-5
TGTGCCAGCAATCTCAATACCAGGGGAGGCGAGCAGTACTTC
CASNLNTRGGEQYF
>once|.|TRBJ1-5|15|TRBV27
TGTGCCAGCAGTCCGCGCTCCGGGACGTATCAGCCCCAGCATTTT
CASSPRSGTYQPQHF
>.|TRBD1|TRBJ2-5|15|TRBV2
TGTGCCAGCGGGGCCCAGACAGGGTTGGAAGAGACCCAGTACTTC
CASGAQTGLEETQYF
>.|.|TRBJ1-5|15|TRBV10-2
TGCGCCAGCCCTTTAGTGAGGGGACGCAATCAGCCCCAGCATTTT
CASPLVRGRNQPQHF
>once|TRBD1|TRBJ1-5|14|TRBV28
TGTGCCAGCAGTTCGGGACAGGACAATCAGCCCCAGCATTTT
CASSSGQDNQPQHF
>.|TRBD1|TRBJ1-1|13|TRBV2
TGTGCCAGCAGTGGACAGGGGATCACTGAAGCTTTCTTT
CASSGQGITEAFF
>.|.|TRBJ2-7|12|TRBV7-9
TGTGCCAGCAGCCTTGCGGCCTACGAGCAGTACTTC
CASSLAAYEQYF
>.|TRBD2|TRBJ2-3|17|TRBV27
TGTGCCAGCAGTTTCTCCCAGGTGGGACTACCCACAGATACGCAGTATTTT
CASSFSQVGLPTDTQYF
>.|.|TRBJ2-7|13|TRBV28
TGTGCCAGCAGTTTGCGGCAGAAGTGGGAGCAGTACTTC
CASSLRQKWEQYF
>few|.|TRBJ1-1|14|TRBV6-5
TGTGCCAGCAGTTACTACACAGAGAACACTGAAGCTTTCTTT
CASSYYTENTEAFF
>.|TRBD2|TRBJ2-3|16|TRBV4-2
TGTGCCAGCAGCCAAGTGATAGCGGGAGGAAGGGATACGCAGTATTTT
CASSQVIAGGRDTQYF
>.|TRBD1|TRBJ1-2|12|TRBV19
TGTGCCGCACGAGGAGGGGGCGATGGCTACACCTTC
CAARGGGDGYTF
>.|TRBD2|TRBJ2-1|14|TRBV7-2
TGTGCCAGCAGCCTCAGCGGGAGTTACAATGAGCAGTTCTTC
CASSLSGSYNEQFF
>.|TRBD1|TRBJ1-1|15|TRBV9
TGTGCCAGCAGCGAAAACAGGGGGGTGAACACTGAAGCTTTCTTT
CASSENRGVNTEAFF
>.|TRBD1|TRBJ1-2|14|TRBV29-1
TGCAGCGTTGAATTGGGACAGCCTATCTATGGCTACACCTTC
CSVELGQPIYGYTF
>few|.|TRBJ1-4|13|TRBV6-1
TGTGCCAGCAGTGGAGCGTATGGAGAAAAACTGTTTTTT
CASSGAYGEKLFF
>.|.|TRBJ2-1|13|TRBV7-8
TGTGCCAGCAGCCGTCGCTCTTACAATGAGCAGTTCTTC
CASSRRSYNEQFF
>.|TRBD1|TRBJ1-2|17|TRBV7-8
TGTGCCAGCAGCTTAGGAGGAGGGACAGCCAACCCCTATGGCTACACCTTC
CASSLGGGTANPYGYTF
>.|.|TRBJ2-7|15|TRBV10-1
TGCGCCAGCAGTGAAGGAGGTCTAGCGATATACGAGCAGTACTTC
CASSEGGLAIYEQYF
>.|.|TRBJ2-1|14|TRBV25-1
TGTGCCAGCAGTGAATCAAACGAATACAATGAGCAGTTCTTC
CASSESNEYNEQFF
>.|.|TRBJ1-2|11|TRBV29-1
TGCACCTTCCTGGGCCACTATGGCTACACCTTC
CTFLGHYGYTF
>.|TRBD1|TRBJ2-1|17|TRBV18
TGTGCCAGCTCACCACAAATACCGGGACAGGGCTACAATGAGCAGTTCTTC
CASSPQIPGQGYNEQFF
>.|.|TRBJ2-1|11|TRBV20-1
TGCAGTGCTAGTAGAGGGCATGAGCAGTTCTTC
CSASRGHEQFF
>.|TRBD1|TRBJ2-7|16|TRBV27
TGTGCCAGCAGTTATCTCACGACAGGGGCCTCCTACGAGCAGTACTTC
CASSYLTTGASYEQYF
>.|.|TRBJ2-1|14|TRBV19
TGTGCCAGTAGTTTGCGAGTTCCGGGGAATGAGCAGTTCTTC
CASSLRVPGNEQFF
>.|TRBD2|TRBJ2-1|17|TRBV28
TGTGCCAGCGCGAGAGAGTTAGCGGGACGTTTCTACAATGAGCAGTTCTTC
CASARELAGRFYNEQFF
>.|.|TRBJ1-5|13|TRBV28
TGTGCCAGCAGACAGGGTGCGTATCAGCCCCAGCATTTT
CASRQGAYQPQHF